The 8 T cell receptor beta chains below all came from one sample that was sequenced in a study of cytomegalovirus exposure and HLA in healthy donors. PCR primers comprised 60 Vbeta and 13 Jbeta primers. Here immunoSEQ multiplex PCR was the method, and the copy in TCRdb shows in-frame clones only, minus some. The sample lists about 62,000 clones; 70% to 75% were seen once. The sequenced sample was PBMCs. The receptors here all came from a woman aged 30 to 39 in good health and CMV-seronegative.

This rearrangement joins TRBV4-1 to TRBJ2-7; 8 bases align to TRBD2. The germline CDR1 and CDR2 sequences are MGHRA and YSYEKL. V gave up 4 bases and J gave up 1 base; unmatched junction bases: 3. This CDR3 spans 14 amino acids. Here the CDR3 DNA reads TGCGCCAGCAGCCCCGGGACTAGATCCTACGAGCAGTACTTC. It codes for CASSPGTRSYEQYF.

This clone turned up a few times. The chain recombines TRBV5-5 with TRBJ2-7; 7 positions match TRBD2. Germline trimming cut 0 bases from V and 2 bases from J; bases unmatched to any gene: 8. Germline-derived CDR1 and CDR2 are SGHKS and YYEKEE (reference sequence). The CDR3 is made up of 16 amino acids. The CDR3 spells CASSLGGASGTYEQYF. The CDR3, as DNA: TGTGCCAGCAGCTTGGGAGGAGCTAGCGGAACCTACGAGCAGTACTTC.

The CDR3 loop reads CASRAGTSGNYEQYF. The CDR3 nucleotides read TGTGCCAGCAGAGCCGGGACTAGCGGAAACTACGAGCAGTACTTC. This chain uses TRBV28 with TRBJ2-7, with 11 bases that match TRBD2. After removal of 6 bases from V and 3 bases from J, the junction contained 7 bases not matched to a gene. The CDR3 covers 15 residues. Germline-derived CDR1 and CDR2 are MDHEN and SYDVKM.

The chain combines TRBV6-8 with TRBJ2-5; 10 bases agree with TRBD2. This CDR3 contains 17 residues. Germline V gene sequence: CDR1 MNHGY, CDR2 SAAAGT. The V and J ends lost 2 bases and 5 bases, in that order; junction bases with no gene match: 11. The CDR3 here is CASSYGPSGRIEETQYF. The CDR3, as DNA: TGTGCCAGCAGTTACGGGCCTAGCGGGAGAATCGAGGAGACCCAGTACTTC.

The J gene is TRBJ2-2, the V gene TRBV7-6, with D unclear. This CDR3 region has 13 residues. Trimming shortened V by 0 bases and J by 5 bases, and 4 bases separated the two germline ends. Germline V CDR1 and CDR2: SGHVS, FNYEAQ. The CDR3 spells CASSLALTGELFF. The DNA for the CDR3 is TGTGCCAGCAGCTTAGCGCTAACCGGGGAGCTGTTTTTT.

This chain uses TRBV5-6 with TRBJ2-7; 10 bases map to TRBD1. Germline-derived CDR1 and CDR2 are SGHDT and YYEEEE. V was pared by 2 bases and J by 2 bases, with 1 base of the junction left unmatched. The CDR3 covers 14 residues. CDR3 sequence (DNA): TGTGCCAGCAGCTTCGGGACAGGGGCCTACGAGCAGTACTTC. The encoded protein is CASSFGTGAYEQYF.

This chain uses TRBV11-3 with TRBJ2-7; TRBD2 might be the D (5 bases). The CDR3 is 16 amino acids. CDR1 is SGHNT and CDR2 is YENEEA in the germline V gene. V lost 5 bases and J 6 bases, leaving 23 bases between the germline ends. In DNA, the CDR3 is TGTGCCAGCAGCCCCGACGGGGAGAAGGAAGCGAGCGAGCAGTACGTC. Translated: CASSPDGEKEASEQYV.

This clone was picked up one time. V usage is TRBV4-1 and J usage is TRBJ2-5; 8 nucleotides line up with TRBD2. CDR1 MGHRA and CDR2 YSYEKL come from the germline V gene. The V segment lost 6 bases and the J segment 3 bases; nucleotides outside the gene matches: 12. This CDR3 has 16 residues. This chain's CDR3 is CASSVRGGLDEETQYF. The DNA of the CDR3 is TGCGCCAGCAGTGTCCGGGGGGGACTGGATGAAGAGACCCAGTACTTC.